The T cell receptor beta chain described here comes from a study of shared clonotypes between healthy human individuals. Study-level points and caveats: Naive subsets usually exceeded memory subsets in estimated richness.

The assay was immunoSEQ multiplex PCR, and TCRdb's table has in-frame clones only and misses some. The sample includes some 2,400,000 clones, approximately 95% of them seen just once. In this sample, this clone turned up once. Its antigen is not identified. The receptor comes from a man aged 18 to 29 in good health. The sequencing input was naive CD4+ T cells sorted from blood. Subset reported: CD45RA+ positively selected.

The CDR3 loop is CASRPIQGLPNQPQHF. The CDR3 coding sequence is TGTGCCAGTAGGCCCATACAGGGACTCCCCAATCAGCCCCAGCATTTT. The chain joins TRBV19 to TRBJ1-5, with D possibly matching TRBD1 (6 bases). The CDR3 runs 16 residues. Per germline, CDR1 LNHDA and CDR2 SQIVND (reference sequence). V was cut by 6 bases and J by 3 bases, with 18 bases left in between.